These T cell receptor beta chains were read from a single sample in a study of human T cells and chemical hapten exposure. One entry per CDR3 protein, called by TCRdb with MiXCR from the RACE reads. The repertoire includes 80,000 to 100,000 distinct CDR3 sequences, 6% to 9% of them detected once, and about 1.6% sits in the top ten. Source: whole blood, taken in connection with sensitization to the hapten diphenylcyclopropenone (DPC). The receptor set was obtained from a young woman with alopecia areata. Some clones in this sample may be carry-over from other donors' samples. The conserved cysteine and the conserved F or W are not part of the CDR3 here.

V gene: TRBV7-2
CDR3 protein: ASSLETTGVYGYT

V gene: TRBV10-3
CDR3 protein: ATSEVKEKLF

V gene: TRBV6-5
CDR3 protein: AIGAGGKVAF

V gene: TRBV5-6
CDR3 protein: ASSPGAHSYEQY

V gene: TRBV18
CDR3 protein: ASSPTGDYNSPLH

V gene: TRBV29-1
CDR3 protein: SARTGSGTEAF

V gene: TRBV29-1
CDR3 protein: SVVYYGQPGGTEAF

V gene: TRBV3-1
CDR3 protein: ASSHPQGSNEQF

V gene: TRBV3-1
CDR3 protein: ASSQRIAGGPLGANVLT

V gene: TRBV3-1
CDR3 protein: ASSETPDTEAF

V gene: TRBV19
CDR3 protein: ASRETGVYNEQF

V gene: TRBV11-2
CDR3 protein: ASSLSLDTEAF

V gene: TRBV27
CDR3 protein: ASSFRLMANTGELF

V gene: TRBV29-1
CDR3 protein: SVQERRYGYT

V gene: TRBV12-3/TRBV12-4
CDR3 protein: ASSLVLYEQY

V gene: TRBV20-1
CDR3 protein: SAIIWGTYEQY

V gene: TRBV10-3
CDR3 protein: AISGMGTGSNQPQH

V gene: TRBV12-3/TRBV12-4
CDR3 protein: ASSHDTQY

V gene: TRBV20-1
CDR3 protein: SAYTGGSQPQH

V gene: TRBV2
CDR3 protein: ASSERIDSEAF

V gene: TRBV28
CDR3 protein: ASSRQNSGANVLT

V gene: TRBV6-5
CDR3 protein: ASSYRSGGPQH

V gene: TRBV3-1
CDR3 protein: ASSQLSDTQY

V gene: TRBV2
CDR3 protein: ASSRRLNTEAF

V gene: TRBV27
CDR3 protein: ASSLSNGGASGGDTGELF

V gene: TRBV12-3/TRBV12-4
CDR3 protein: ASSFLGLHYEQY

V gene: TRBV6-6
CDR3 protein: ASSPLRGYT

V gene: TRBV12-3/TRBV12-4
CDR3 protein: ASTGQGLFSEAF

V gene: TRBV7-2
CDR3 protein: ASSPEAQGDYGYT

V gene: TRBV6-5
CDR3 protein: ASRSQVGREQF

V gene: TRBV9
CDR3 protein: ASSVRDGLGETQY

V gene: TRBV12-3/TRBV12-4
CDR3 protein: ASRETGYSYGYT

V gene: TRBV4-2
CDR3 protein: ASSTRLTGFTEAF

V gene: TRBV6-5
CDR3 protein: ASSYRVSGANVLT

V gene: TRBV7-3
CDR3 protein: ASSLTSWNSPLH

V gene: TRBV5-1
CDR3 protein: ASSFGTTGIEKLF

V gene: TRBV27
CDR3 protein: ASRPTGLQETQY

V gene: TRBV6-1
CDR3 protein: ASSPQGYQETQY

V gene: TRBV12-3/TRBV12-4
CDR3 protein: ASTRLNTEAF

V gene: TRBV10-3
CDR3 protein: AISPRLIYGYT

V gene: TRBV7-9
CDR3 protein: ASSAWGGQYSEKLF

V gene: TRBV3-1
CDR3 protein: ASSQPGTSGGTDTQY

V gene: TRBV30
CDR3 protein: AWRTGGTTGTEAF

V gene: TRBV7-9
CDR3 protein: ASSPPREDTQY

V gene: TRBV6-5
CDR3 protein: ASSYSSAVNEKLF

V gene: TRBV9
CDR3 protein: ASSVEGTSDEKLF

V gene: TRBV27
CDR3 protein: ASSLWGSNTGELF

V gene: TRBV20-1
CDR3 protein: SARVRETEAF

V gene: TRBV10-3
CDR3 protein: AISEEDSGYGYT

V gene: TRBV18
CDR3 protein: ASSPSQGSQPQH

V gene: TRBV5-6
CDR3 protein: ASSSPGQGIYGYT